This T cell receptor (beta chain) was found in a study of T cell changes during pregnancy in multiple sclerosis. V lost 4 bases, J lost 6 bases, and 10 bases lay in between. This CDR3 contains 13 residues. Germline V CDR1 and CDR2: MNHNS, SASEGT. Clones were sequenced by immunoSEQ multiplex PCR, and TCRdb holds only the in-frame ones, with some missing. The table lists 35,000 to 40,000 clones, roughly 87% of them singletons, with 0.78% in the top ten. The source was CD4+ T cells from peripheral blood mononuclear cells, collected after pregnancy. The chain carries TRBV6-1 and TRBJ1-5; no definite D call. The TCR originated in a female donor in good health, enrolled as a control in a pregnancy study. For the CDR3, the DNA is TGTGCCAGCAGTGGTTTGAGAGGTCAGCCCCAGCATTTT. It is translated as CASSGLRGQPQHF.